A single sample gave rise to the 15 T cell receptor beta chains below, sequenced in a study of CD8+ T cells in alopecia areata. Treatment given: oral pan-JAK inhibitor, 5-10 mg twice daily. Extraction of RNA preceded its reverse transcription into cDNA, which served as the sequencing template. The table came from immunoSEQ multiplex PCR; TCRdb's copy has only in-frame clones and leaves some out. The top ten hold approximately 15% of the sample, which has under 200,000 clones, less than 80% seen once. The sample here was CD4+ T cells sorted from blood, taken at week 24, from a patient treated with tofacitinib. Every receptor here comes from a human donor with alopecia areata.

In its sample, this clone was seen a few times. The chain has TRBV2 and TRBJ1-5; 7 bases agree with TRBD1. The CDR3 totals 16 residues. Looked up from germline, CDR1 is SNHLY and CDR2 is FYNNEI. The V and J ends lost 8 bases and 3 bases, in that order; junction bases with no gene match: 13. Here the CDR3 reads CASGRGGRGNNQPQHF. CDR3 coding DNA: TGTGCCAGCGGACGAGGGGGCCGGGGAAACAATCAGCCCCAGCATTTT.

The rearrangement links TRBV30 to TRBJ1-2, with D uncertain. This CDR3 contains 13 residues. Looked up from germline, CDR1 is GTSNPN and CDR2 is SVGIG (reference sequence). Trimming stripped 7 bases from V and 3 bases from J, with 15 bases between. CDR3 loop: CALKGLGDYGYTF. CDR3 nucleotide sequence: TGTGCCTTGAAAGGTCTGGGAGACTATGGCTACACCTTC.

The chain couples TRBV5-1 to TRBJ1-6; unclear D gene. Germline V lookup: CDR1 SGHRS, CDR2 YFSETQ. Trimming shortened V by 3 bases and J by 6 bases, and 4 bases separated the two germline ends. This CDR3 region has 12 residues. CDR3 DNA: TGCGCCAGCAGCTCCGGTAATTCACCCCTCCACTTT. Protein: CASSSGNSPLHF.

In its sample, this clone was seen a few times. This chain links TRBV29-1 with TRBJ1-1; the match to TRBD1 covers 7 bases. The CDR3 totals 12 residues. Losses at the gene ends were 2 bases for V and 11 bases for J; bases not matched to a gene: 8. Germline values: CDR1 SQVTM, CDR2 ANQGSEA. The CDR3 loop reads CSVETRQGRAFF. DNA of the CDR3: TGCAGCGTTGAAACTCGACAGGGTAGGGCTTTCTTT.

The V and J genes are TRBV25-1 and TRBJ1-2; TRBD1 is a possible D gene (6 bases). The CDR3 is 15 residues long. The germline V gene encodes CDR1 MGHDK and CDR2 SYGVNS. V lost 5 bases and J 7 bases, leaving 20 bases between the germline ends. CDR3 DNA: TGTGCCAGCAGTACCAGGGGTCACGAGATATCTGGCTACACCTTC. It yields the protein CASSTRGHEISGYTF.

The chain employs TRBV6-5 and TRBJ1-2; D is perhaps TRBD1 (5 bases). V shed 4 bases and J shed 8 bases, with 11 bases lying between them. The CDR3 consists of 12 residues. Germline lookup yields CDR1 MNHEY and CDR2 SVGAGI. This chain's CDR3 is CASSSPGNGYTF. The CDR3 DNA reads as TGTGCCAGCAGTTCCCCAGGGAACGGCTACACCTTC.

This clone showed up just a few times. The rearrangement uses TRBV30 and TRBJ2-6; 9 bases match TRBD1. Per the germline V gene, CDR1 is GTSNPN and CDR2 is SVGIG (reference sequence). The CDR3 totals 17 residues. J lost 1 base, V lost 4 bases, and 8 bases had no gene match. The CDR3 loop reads CAWTRDRVRSGANVLTF. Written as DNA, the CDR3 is TGTGCCTGGACCCGGGACAGGGTACGGTCTGGGGCCAACGTCCTGACTTTC.

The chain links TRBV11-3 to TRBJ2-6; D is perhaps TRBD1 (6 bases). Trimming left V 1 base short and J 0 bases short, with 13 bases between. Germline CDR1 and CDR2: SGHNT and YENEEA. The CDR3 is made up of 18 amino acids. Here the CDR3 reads CASSLAGTGTSGANVLTF. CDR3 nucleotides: TGTGCCAGCAGCTTAGCGGGAACAGGGACCTCTGGGGCCAACGTCCTGACTTTC.

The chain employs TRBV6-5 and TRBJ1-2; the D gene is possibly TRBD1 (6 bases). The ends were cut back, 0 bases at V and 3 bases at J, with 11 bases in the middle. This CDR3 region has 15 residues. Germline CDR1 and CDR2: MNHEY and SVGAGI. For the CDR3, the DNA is TGTGCCAGCAGTTACTCTGGGGGCCCCTACTATGGCTACACCTTC. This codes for CASSYSGGPYYGYTF.

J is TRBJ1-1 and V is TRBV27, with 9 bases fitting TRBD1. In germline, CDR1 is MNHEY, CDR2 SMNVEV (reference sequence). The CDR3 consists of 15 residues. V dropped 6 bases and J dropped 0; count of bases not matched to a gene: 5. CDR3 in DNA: TGTGCCAGCAGGCACGGACAGGGGATGAACACTGAAGCTTTCTTT. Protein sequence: CASRHGQGMNTEAFF.

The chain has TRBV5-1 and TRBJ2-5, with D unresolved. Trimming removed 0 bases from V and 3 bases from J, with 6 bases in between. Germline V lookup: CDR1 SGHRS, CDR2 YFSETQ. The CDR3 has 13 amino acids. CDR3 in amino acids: CASSLVQEETQYF. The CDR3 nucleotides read TGCGCCAGCAGCTTGGTGCAGGAAGAGACCCAGTACTTC.

CDR3: CASSQEKSGGYTF. CDR3 sequence (DNA): TGCGCCAGCAGCCAAGAAAAGTCGGGGGGCTACACCTTC. The chain employs TRBV4-1 and TRBJ1-2; D unresolved. Trimming shortened V by 0 bases and J by 8 bases, and 10 bases separated the two germline ends. Per the germline V gene, CDR1 is MGHRA and CDR2 is YSYEKL. The CDR3 loop spans 13 amino acids.

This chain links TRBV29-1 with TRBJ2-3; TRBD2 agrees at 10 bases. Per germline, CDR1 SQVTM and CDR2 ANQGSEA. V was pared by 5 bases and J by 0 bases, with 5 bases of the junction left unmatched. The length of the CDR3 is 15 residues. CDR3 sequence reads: CSVPRLAGSTDTQYF. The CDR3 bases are TGCAGCGTTCCCAGACTAGCGGGCAGCACAGATACGCAGTATTTT.

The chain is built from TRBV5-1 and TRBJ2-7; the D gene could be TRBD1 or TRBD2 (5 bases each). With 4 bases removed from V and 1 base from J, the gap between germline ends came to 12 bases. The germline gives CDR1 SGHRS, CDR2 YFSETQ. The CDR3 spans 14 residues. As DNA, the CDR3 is TGCGCCAGCAGCCCGGGACGGCAATCCTACGAGCAGTACTTC. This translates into CASSPGRQSYEQYF.

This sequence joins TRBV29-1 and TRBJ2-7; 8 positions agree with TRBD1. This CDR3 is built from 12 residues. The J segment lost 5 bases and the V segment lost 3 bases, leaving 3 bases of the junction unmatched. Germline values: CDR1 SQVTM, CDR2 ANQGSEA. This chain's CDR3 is CSVDQGADEQYF. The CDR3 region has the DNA TGCAGCGTTGATCAGGGGGCTGACGAGCAGTACTTC.